Listed here are 9 T cell receptor beta chains from one sample, sequenced in a study of tumor T cells in aggressive B-cell lymphoma. The method was immunoSEQ multiplex PCR; TCRdb's version includes in-frame clones alone and lacks a portion of them. The profile covers more than 2,500 clones, with approximately 85% appearing a single time and approximately 16% taken by the ten largest. Material: tumor tissue. Receptors originate from an adult with diffuse large B cell lymphoma. Some clones in this sample may be carry-over from other donors' samples.

The chain has TRBV2 and TRBJ1-5; D is perhaps TRBD1 (5 bases). The germline V and J ends were trimmed by 6 bases and 1 base, with 13 bases remaining between them. CDR3 length equals 15 residues. Germline CDR1 SNHLY, CDR2 FYNNEI. CDR3 sequence reads: CASRATVLSNQPQHF. The CDR3 DNA follows: TGTGCCAGCAGAGCGACAGTCTTGAGCAATCAGCCCCAGCATTTT. Using reference TRBV2 and TRBJ1-5 for the parts outside the CDR3, the full variable domain is EPEVTQTPSHQVTQMGQEVILRCVPISNHLYFYWYRQILGQKVEFLVSFYNNEISEKSEIFDDQFSVERPDGSNFTLKIRSTKLEDSAMYFCASRATVLSNQPQHFGDGTRLSIL.

Regarding this clone: Relative to the germline gene, one junction end is altered; a read error may explain this. The chain uses TRBV11-2 and TRBJ1-2; no firm D call. Germline CDR1 is SGHAT and CDR2 is FQNNGV. The CDR3 runs 14 residues. The CDR3 nucleotides read TGTGCTAGCAGCTTAATACGGGCTAACTATGGCTACACCTTC. Protein product: CASSLIRANYGYTF.

The V gene is TRBV19, the J gene TRBJ1-2, with D possibly being TRBD1 (5 bases). This CDR3 spans 13 amino acids. V shed 3 bases and J shed 8 bases, with 13 bases lying between them. Germline CDR1 is LNHDA and CDR2 is SQIVND (reference sequence). CDR3 amino acids: CASSIGAGQGYTF. The DNA for the CDR3 is TGTGCCAGTAGTATTGGCGCAGGGCAAGGCTACACCTTC.

In this sample, this clone turned up a few times. This sequence joins TRBV4-2 and TRBJ2-1, with 10 bases aligning to TRBD2. Germline CDR1 and CDR2: LGHNA and YNFKEQ. CDR3 size: 20 residues. With V trimmed by 2 bases and J by 8 bases, 21 bases remained unmatched. This CDR3 reads CASSQSASGRGYLKTDEQFF. CDR3 sequence (DNA): TGTGCCAGCAGCCAATCCGCTAGCGGGAGAGGGTATCTTAAAACGGATGAGCAGTTCTTC.

The chain links TRBV6-1 to TRBJ2-6; TRBD1 might be the D (5 bases). The V gene lost 6 bases and the J gene lost 0 bases, with 9 bases spanning the gap. Per germline, CDR1 MNHNS and CDR2 SASEGT. The CDR3 is 15 amino acids. CDR3 sequence: CASRDDSSGANVLTF. For the CDR3, the DNA is TGTGCCAGCAGGGACGACAGCTCTGGGGCCAACGTCCTGACTTTC.

This chain joins TRBV7-3 and TRBJ2-5; 10 bases are shared with TRBD1. V lost 5 bases, J lost 4 bases, and 7 bases stayed unmatched. The CDR3 totals 15 residues. CDR1 and CDR2 (germline): SGHTA, FQGTGA. Here the CDR3 DNA reads TGTGCCAGCAGCGGACCCCGGGACAGGGGAGAGACCCAGTACTTC. As protein: CASSGPRDRGETQYF.

This chain links TRBV5-1 with TRBJ1-6, with D hard to call. Germline assignment: CDR1 SGHRS and CDR2 YFSETQ. Trimming took 3 bases from V and 8 from J, leaving 12 bases between them. The CDR3 is 14 residues long. CDR3 nucleotide sequence: TGCGCCAGCAGCTCGACAATAAAGGATTCACCCCTCCACTTT. As protein: CASSSTIKDSPLHF.

This sequence joins TRBV7-3 and TRBJ2-1, with TRBD1 identical over 9 bases. J lost 4 bases, V lost 5 bases, and 6 bases had no gene match. CDR3 length equals 15 residues. In germline, CDR1 is SGHTA, CDR2 FQGTGA. CDR3 coding DNA: TGTGCCAGCAGCCTTTGGGGACAGGGATACAATGAGCAGTTCTTC. Residues: CASSLWGQGYNEQFF.

V is TRBV5-1 and J is TRBJ1-2, with TRBD1 matching over 9 bases. Germline lookup yields CDR1 SGHRS and CDR2 YFSETQ. This CDR3 contains 15 residues. J was trimmed by 2 bases and V by 0 bases; bases with no gene match: 2. The chain's CDR3 is CASSLVGTGNYGYTF. CDR3 DNA sequence: TGCGCCAGCAGCTTGGTAGGGACAGGGAACTATGGCTACACCTTC.